This T cell receptor (beta chain) was retrieved from a study of T cell clonotyping in hematopoietic cell transplantation. Study-wide context: Recipient samples before transplant were obtained post-cytoreduction. Notes on the study in general: Recipient TCR diversity dropped after transplant; expanded clonotypes rose from day 30 to 180.

After removal of 2 bases from V and 3 bases from J, the junction contained 2 bases not matched to a gene. This CDR3 contains 14 residues. CDR1 is SGHKS, CDR2 YYEKEE, per germline (reference sequence). Sequencing was performed with immunoSEQ multiplex PCR; in TCRdb, only in-frame clones are kept and a portion is missing. The data contain about 41,000 clones, 85% of them singletons. Time point of the sample: recipient sample about 28 days before transplant, after cytoreduction. The table lists this clone with a few counts. Its cognate antigen is unknown. The V gene is TRBV5-5, the J gene TRBJ1-1, with 9 positions matching TRBD1. The starting material was peripheral blood mononuclear cells, obtained before stem cell transplant. The receptor comes from a man aged 60-69 years with acute myeloid leukemia. Some clones in this sample may be carry-over from other donors' samples. The chain's CDR3 is CASSFGQGYTEAFF. The CDR3 DNA reads as TGTGCCAGCAGCTTTGGACAGGGGTACACTGAAGCTTTCTTT.